This T cell receptor beta chain was sequenced in a study of cytomegalovirus exposure and HLA in healthy donors. The CDR3 contains 12 residues. V was pared by 6 bases and J by 5 bases, with 10 bases between. Germline V CDR1 and CDR2: MNHEY, SVGAGI. With 60 Vbeta and 13 Jbeta primers, the PCR was carried out. The assay was immunoSEQ multiplex PCR, and TCRdb's table has in-frame clones only and misses some. This sample has some 120,000 clones, with around 77% found just once. Notes on the study in general: Reported findings show TCR beta sequences accurately forecast HLA-A and HLA-B alleles in most subjects.

Remarks on this clone: Antigen: not known.

The chain uses TRBV6-5 and TRBJ2-5; weak D call: TRBD1 (5 bases). The sequence came from a man aged 50-59 years in good health and CMV-seronegative. Sequencing was done on a sample of PBMCs. CDR3 in amino acids: CASSEAGETQYF. The DNA for the CDR3 is TGTGCCAGCAGCGAAGCAGGGGAGACCCAGTACTTC.